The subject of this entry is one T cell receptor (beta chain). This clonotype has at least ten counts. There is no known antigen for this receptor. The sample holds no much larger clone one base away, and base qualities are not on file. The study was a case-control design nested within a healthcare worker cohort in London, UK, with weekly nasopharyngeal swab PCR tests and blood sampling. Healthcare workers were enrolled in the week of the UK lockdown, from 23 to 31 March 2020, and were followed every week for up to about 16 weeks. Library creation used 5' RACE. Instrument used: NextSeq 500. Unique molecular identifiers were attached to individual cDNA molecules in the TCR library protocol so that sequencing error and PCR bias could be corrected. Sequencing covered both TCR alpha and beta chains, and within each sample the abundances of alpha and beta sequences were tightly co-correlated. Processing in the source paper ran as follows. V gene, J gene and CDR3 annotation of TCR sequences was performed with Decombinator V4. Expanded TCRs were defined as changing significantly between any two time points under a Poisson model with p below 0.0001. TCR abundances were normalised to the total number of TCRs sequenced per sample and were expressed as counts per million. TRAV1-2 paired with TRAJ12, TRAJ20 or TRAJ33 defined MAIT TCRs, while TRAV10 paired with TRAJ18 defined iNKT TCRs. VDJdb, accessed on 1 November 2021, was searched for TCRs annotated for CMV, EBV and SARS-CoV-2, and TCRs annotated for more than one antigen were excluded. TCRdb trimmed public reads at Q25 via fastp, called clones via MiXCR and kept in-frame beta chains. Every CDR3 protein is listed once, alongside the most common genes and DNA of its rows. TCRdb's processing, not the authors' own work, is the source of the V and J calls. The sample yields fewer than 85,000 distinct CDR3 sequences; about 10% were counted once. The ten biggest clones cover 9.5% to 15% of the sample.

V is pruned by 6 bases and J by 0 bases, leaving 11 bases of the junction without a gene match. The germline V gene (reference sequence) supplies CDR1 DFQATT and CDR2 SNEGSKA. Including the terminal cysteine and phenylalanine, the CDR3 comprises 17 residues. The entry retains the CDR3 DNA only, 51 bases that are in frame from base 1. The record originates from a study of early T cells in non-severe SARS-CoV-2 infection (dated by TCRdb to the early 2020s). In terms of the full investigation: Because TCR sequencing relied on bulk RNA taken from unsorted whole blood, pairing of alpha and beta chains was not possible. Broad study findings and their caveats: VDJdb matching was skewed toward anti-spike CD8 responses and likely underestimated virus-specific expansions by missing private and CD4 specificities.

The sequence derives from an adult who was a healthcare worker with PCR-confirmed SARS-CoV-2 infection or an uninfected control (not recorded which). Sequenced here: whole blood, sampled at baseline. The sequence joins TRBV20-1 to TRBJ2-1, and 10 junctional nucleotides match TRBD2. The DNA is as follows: TGCAGTGCCACAACCCATAGCGGGGGGAGCTCCTACAATGAGCAGTTCTTC. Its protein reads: CSATTHSGGSSYNEQFF.